The next 20 T cell receptor beta chains were all read from a single sample in a study of cytomegalovirus exposure and HLA in healthy donors (dated by TCRdb to about 2017). Library prep was done by the immunoSEQ multiplex PCR assay. In its TCRdb copy, this immuneACCESS table keeps in-frame sequences only and misses some clones. Where compared with another copy, unresolved V genes explain less than half of these, and the others have no known cause. For this sample the table gives some 84,000 clones, of which more than 75% were detected only once. The ten top clones hold approximately 2% of the sample. Sequenced: PBMCs. The receptors come from a young man in good health and CMV-seronegative.

In its sample, this clone was seen a few times. This sequence joins TRBV6-5 and TRBJ2-2; weak D call: TRBD1 (6 bases). CDR3 size: 14 residues. V lost 6 bases to trimming and J lost 7 bases, with 15 bases between them. Germline CDR1 MNHEY, CDR2 SVGAGI. The chain's CDR3 is CASSRNRDNGELFF. CDR3 DNA sequence: TGTGCCAGCAGCCGTAACAGGGACAACGGGGAGCTGTTTTTT.

The chain recombines TRBV11-2 with TRBJ1-2; unclear D gene. CDR1 SGHAT and CDR2 FQNNGV come from the germline V gene. The CDR3 is 15 residues long. V was pared by 6 bases and J by 1 base, with 15 bases between. CDR3 sequence reads: CASRGLHQVNYGYTF. CDR3 nucleotide sequence: TGTGCCAGCAGAGGACTACACCAGGTTAACTATGGCTACACCTTC.

The chain's CDR3 is CASSFGGAHNEQFF. DNA for the CDR3: TGCGCCAGCAGCTTCGGTGGGGCTCACAATGAGCAGTTCTTC. The rearrangement uses TRBV5-1 and TRBJ2-1; maybe TRBD1 (5 bases). The CDR3 is 14 residues long. V lost 2 bases, J lost 5 bases, and 11 bases lay in between. Per the germline V gene, CDR1 is SGHRS and CDR2 is YFSETQ.

This clone was counted once. This rearrangement joins TRBV29-1 to TRBJ2-5; D possibly corresponds to TRBD2 (6 bases). Per the germline V gene, CDR1 is SQVTM and CDR2 is ANQGSEA. The CDR3 loop spans 13 amino acids. With 4 bases removed from V and 5 bases from J, the gap between germline ends came to 14 bases. This CDR3 reads CSVASARRETQYF. CDR3 bases: TGCAGCGTTGCTAGCGCGCGTAGGGAGACCCAGTACTTC.

V and J are TRBV18 and TRBJ1-1; 8 bases match TRBD1. Losses at the gene ends were 6 bases for V and 5 bases for J; bases not matched to a gene: 11. This CDR3 is built from 15 residues. CDR1 KGHSH and CDR2 LQKENI come from the germline V gene. CDR3 loop: CASSYGQGVGTEAFF. CDR3 DNA: TGTGCCAGCTCGTATGGACAGGGAGTAGGAACTGAAGCTTTCTTT. The entire variable domain, with the rest obtained from reference TRBV18 and TRBJ1-1, is as follows: NAGVMQNPRHLVRRRGQEARLRCSPMKGHSHVYWYRQLPEEGLKFMVYLQKENIIDESGMPKERFSAEFPKEGPSILRIQQVVRGDSAAYFCASSYGQGVGTEAFFGQGTRLTVV.

The sample holds one count of this clone. V usage is TRBV29-1 and J usage is TRBJ1-3; D is possibly TRBD1 (6 bases). CDR3 length: 14 residues. The V and J ends lost 6 bases and 0 bases respectively, with 12 bases between them. Looked up from germline, CDR1 is SQVTM and CDR2 is ANQGSEA. The CDR3, as DNA: TGCAGCGTCATACAGGGCCACTCTGGAAACACCATATATTTT. Its protein is CSVIQGHSGNTIYF.

This chain links TRBV4-1 with TRBJ2-3; TRBD2 aligns across 11 bases. The V gene's germline CDR1 is MGHRA and CDR2 YSYEKL. Unmatched junction bases numbered 3, after V lost 2 bases and J lost 2 bases. The CDR3 is 16 amino acids. CDR3 sequence: CASSQLAGGTTDTQYF. The CDR3 coding sequence is TGCGCCAGCAGCCAACTAGCGGGGGGAACCACAGATACGCAGTATTTT.

The rearrangement joins TRBV11-2 to TRBJ1-2; 7 nucleotides align to TRBD1. V dropped 8 bases and J dropped 3; count of bases not matched to a gene: 9. CDR3 length: 14 residues. Germline assignment: CDR1 SGHAT and CDR2 FQNNGV. CDR3 bases: TGTGCCAGCCCAAGACAGGGCGGGGACTATGGCTACACCTTC. Translating it yields CASPRQGGDYGYTF.

The chain carries TRBV6-5 and TRBJ1-1; 8 positions agree with TRBD1. The germline V gene has CDR1 MNHEY and CDR2 SVGAGI. The CDR3 contains 16 residues. V was clipped by 2 bases and J by 4 bases; unmatched bases: 9. This CDR3 reads CASSYARTGKGTEAFF. Here the CDR3 DNA reads TGTGCCAGCAGTTACGCCCGGACAGGGAAGGGCACTGAAGCTTTCTTT.

V gene TRBV5-1 combines with J gene TRBJ1-1; TRBD1 matches at 8 bases. The length of the CDR3 is 17 residues. CDR1 is SGHRS, CDR2 YFSETQ, per germline. Trimming cost V 4 bases and J 5 bases; bases outside gene matches: 16. Here the CDR3 reads CASSLGQGGLRGTEAFF. The DNA of the CDR3 is TGCGCCAGCAGCCTTGGACAGGGAGGTCTCCGAGGAACTGAAGCTTTCTTT.

This sequence joins TRBV15 and TRBJ1-5, with 8 bases fitting TRBD1. CDR1 is LNHNV and CDR2 is YYDKDF in the germline V gene (reference sequence). Trimming at V came to 5 bases and at J to 3 bases, leaving 6 bases not matched to a gene. CDR3 size: 15 residues. The CDR3 DNA follows: TGTGCCACCAGCCCATGGACAGGGAACAATCAGCCCCAGCATTTT. Residues: CATSPWTGNNQPQHF.

This clone has more than one count but fewer than ten. The chain uses TRBV5-1 and TRBJ1-5; 7 bases align to TRBD1. The CDR3 spans 14 residues. Germline V gene sequence: CDR1 SGHRS, CDR2 YFSETQ. J gave up 6 bases and V 0 bases, and 3 bases lay outside the gene matches. CDR3 residues: CASSLAQGGQPQHF. As DNA, the CDR3 is TGCGCCAGCAGCTTGGCTCAGGGGGGTCAGCCCCAGCATTTT. Combining the CDR3 with reference TRBV5-1 and TRBJ1-5 gives the whole variable domain KAGVTQTPRYLIKTRGQQVTLSCSPISGHRSVSWYQQTPGQGLQFLFEYFSETQRNKGNFPGRFSGRQFSNSRSEMNVSTLELGDSALYLCASSLAQGGQPQHFGDGTRLSIL.

The J gene is TRBJ1-1, the V gene TRBV6-5; D might be TRBD1 (5 bases). The V and J ends lost 2 bases and 10 bases respectively, with 14 bases between them. The CDR3 is 13 residues long. Germline V gene sequence: CDR1 MNHEY, CDR2 SVGAGI. The CDR3, as DNA: TGTGCCAGCAGTTACCAGGGCCGGGGGGGAGCTTTCTTT. Translation gives CASSYQGRGGAFF.

V is TRBV5-1 and J is TRBJ2-5; tentatively, D is TRBD1 (6 bases). The germline V gene has CDR1 SGHRS and CDR2 YFSETQ. Trimming cost V 1 base and J 2 bases, with 9 bases left between them. The CDR3 is 14 residues long. Written as DNA, the CDR3 is TGCGCCAGCAGCTTGTTTGGACAGCAAGAGACCCAGTACTTC. Its translation: CASSLFGQQETQYF.

The chain employs TRBV28 and TRBJ2-7, with a weak D call TRBD1 (5 bases). The V end was cut by 3 bases, the J end by 3 bases, with 15 bases between. Germline V gives CDR1 MDHEN, CDR2 SYDVKM. The CDR3 is 15 amino acids. CDR3 protein: CASSFQGPRGYEQYF. The CDR3 nucleotides read TGTGCCAGCAGTTTCCAAGGTCCTAGGGGCTACGAGCAGTACTTC. The full variable domain, with the rest looked up from reference TRBV28 and TRBJ2-7, is DVKVTQSSRYLVKRTGEKVFLECVQDMDHENMFWYRQDPGLGLRLIYFSYDVKMKEKGDIPEGYSVSREKKERFSLILESASTNQTSMYLCASSFQGPRGYEQYFGPGTRLTVT.

The chain links TRBV6-1 to TRBJ2-1; 9 nucleotides agree with TRBD1. The CDR3 is 15 residues long. Germline V lookup: CDR1 MNHNS, CDR2 SASEGT. The V and J ends lost 2 bases and 9 bases, in that order; junction bases with no gene match: 8. CDR3 sequence (DNA): TGTGCCAGCAGTGAAAACAGGGGGCGAGCAGGTGAGCAGTTCTTC. This encodes CASSENRGRAGEQFF.

This clone was picked up one time. The chain uses TRBV2 and TRBJ2-1; D is possibly TRBD1 (5 bases). Germline loops: CDR1 SNHLY, CDR2 FYNNEI. The ends were cut back, 2 bases at V and 8 bases at J, with 19 bases in the middle. CDR3 size: 16 residues. The CDR3 DNA reads as TGTGCCAGCAGTGAATACCAGGGAAAAACTTTTGATGAGCAGTTCTTC. It codes for CASSEYQGKTFDEQFF.

This clone was seen a single time. This chain links TRBV6-5 with TRBJ1-1, with 9 bases aligning to TRBD1. Germline-derived CDR1 and CDR2 are MNHEY and SVGAGI. The length of the CDR3 is 16 residues. V lost 2 bases and J lost 1; bases outside the gene matches: 5. The CDR3 sequence: CASSYRWTGANTEAFF. The CDR3 DNA reads TGTGCCAGCAGTTACCGTTGGACAGGGGCGAACACTGAAGCTTTCTTT.

The chain recombines TRBV7-9 with TRBJ2-5, with 8 bases aligning to TRBD2. The CDR3 consists of 18 residues. CDR1 is SEHNR, CDR2 FQNEAQ, per germline (reference sequence). The J segment lost 7 bases and the V segment lost 4 bases, leaving 20 bases of the junction unmatched. The CDR3 is CASSSPPGGTNSGATQYF. The CDR3 nucleotides are TGTGCCAGCAGCTCCCCCCCGGGGGGGACTAATTCGGGAGCGACCCAGTACTTC. Using reference TRBV7-9 and TRBJ2-5 for the parts outside the CDR3, the full variable domain is DTGVSQNPRHKITKRGQNVTFRCDPISEHNRLYWYRQTLGQGPEFLTYFQNEAQLEKSRLLSDRFSAERPKGSFSTLEIQRTEQGDSAMYLCASSSPPGGTNSGATQYFGPGTRLLVL.

This rearrangement joins TRBV30 to TRBJ1-2; 7 nucleotides agree with TRBD1. The CDR3 spans 14 residues. CDR1 and CDR2 (germline): GTSNPN, SVGIG (reference sequence). The V segment lost 0 bases and the J segment 6 bases; nucleotides outside the gene matches: 7. CDR3 DNA sequence: TGTGCCTGGAGTGTAAATAGGGGGCAACATGGCTACACCTTC. This gives the protein CAWSVNRGQHGYTF.